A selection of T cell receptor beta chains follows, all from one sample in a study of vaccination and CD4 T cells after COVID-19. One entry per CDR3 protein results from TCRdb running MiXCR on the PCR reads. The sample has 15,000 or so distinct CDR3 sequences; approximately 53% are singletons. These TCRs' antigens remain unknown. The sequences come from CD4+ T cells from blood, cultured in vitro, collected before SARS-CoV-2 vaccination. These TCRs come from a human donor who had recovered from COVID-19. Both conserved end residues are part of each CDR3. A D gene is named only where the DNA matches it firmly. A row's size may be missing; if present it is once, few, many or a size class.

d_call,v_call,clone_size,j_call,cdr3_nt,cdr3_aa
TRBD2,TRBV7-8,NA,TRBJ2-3,TGTGCCAGCCGGCCCCACAGGAACCCATTCCCTAGCGGGAGGCGGGGCACAGATACGCAGTATTTT,CASRPHRNPFPSGRRGTDTQYF
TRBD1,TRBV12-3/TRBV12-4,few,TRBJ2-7,TGTGCCAGCAGCTGGACCGGGACAGGGGGCGGTATATACGAGCAGTACTTC,CASSWTGTGGGIYEQYF
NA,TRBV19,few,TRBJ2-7,TGTGCCAGTAGTATTCCGGGCGAGCAGTACTTC,CASSIPGEQYF
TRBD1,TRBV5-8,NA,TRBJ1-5,TGTGCCAGCAGCAGCAGGGGGGGTCAGCCCCAGCATTTT,CASSSRGGQPQHF
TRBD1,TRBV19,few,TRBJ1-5,TGTGCCAGTAGTAAGACGGGACAGGGGGCTCGAAATCAGCCCCAGCATTTT,CASSKTGQGARNQPQHF
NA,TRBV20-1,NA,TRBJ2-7,TGCAGTGCTAGTAGGCCCAACTACGAGCAGTACTTC,CSASRPNYEQYF
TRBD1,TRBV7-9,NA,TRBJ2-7,TGCGCCAGCAGCTTGTCCGGGACAGCCTACGAGCAGTACTTC,CASSLSGTAYEQYF
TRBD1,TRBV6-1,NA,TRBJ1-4,TGTGCCAGCACCCCTGGACAGGGCAGGGATAATGAAAAACTGTTTTTT,CASTPGQGRDNEKLFF
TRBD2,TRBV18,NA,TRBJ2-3,TGTGCCAGCTCACCACCGCTAGCGGGGGGGACAGATACGCAGTATTTT,CASSPPLAGGTDTQYF
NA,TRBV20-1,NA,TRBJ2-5,TGCAGTGCTAAATGGAGGGGAGAAGTGGAGACCCAGTACTTC,CSAKWRGEVETQYF
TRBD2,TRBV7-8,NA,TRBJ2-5,TGTGCCAGCAGCTTAGGCTTTATCGGGAGGGCCTCTAAGACCCAGTACTTC,CASSLGFIGRASKTQYF
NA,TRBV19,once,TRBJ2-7,TGTGCCAGTAGGGCTAGCAGCACCTACGAGCAGTACTTC,CASRASSTYEQYF
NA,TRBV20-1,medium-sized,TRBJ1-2,TGCAGTGCTAGAAAGGGGAGTTATGGCTACACCTTC,CSARKGSYGYTF
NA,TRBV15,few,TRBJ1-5,TGTGCCACCAGCAGACAATATAGCAATCAGCCCCAGCATTTT,CATSRQYSNQPQHF
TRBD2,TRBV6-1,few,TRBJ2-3,TGTGCCAGCAACGGACTAGCGGGAGACACAGATACGCAGTATTTT,CASNGLAGDTDTQYF
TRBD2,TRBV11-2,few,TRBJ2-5,TGTGCCAGCAGCTTATTACTAGCGGGTAGGGAGACCCAGTACTTC,CASSLLLAGRETQYF
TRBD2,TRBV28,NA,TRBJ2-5,TGTGCCAGCAGTTTTCTGGGCCGACGGGGGGGGGAGCAAGAGACCCAGTACTTC,CASSFLGRRGGEQETQYF
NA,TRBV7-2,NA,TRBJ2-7,TGTGCCAGCAGCTTAAACTCCTACGAGCAGTACTTC,CASSLNSYEQYF
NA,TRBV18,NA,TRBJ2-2,TGTGCCAGCTCATCCAGGGGCAGTCGCCCAGGGGACACCGGGGAGCTGTTTTTT,CASSSRGSRPGDTGELFF
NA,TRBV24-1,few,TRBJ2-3,TGTGCCACCGCTTCCGGTTCTAGCACAGATACGCAGTATTTT,CATASGSSTDTQYF
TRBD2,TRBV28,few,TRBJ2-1,TGTGCCAGCAGCCGGACCTTAGCGGGAGTGTTATACAATGAGCAGTTCTTC,CASSRTLAGVLYNEQFF
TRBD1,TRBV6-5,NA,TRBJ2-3,TGTGCCAGCAGTTTACTGACAGGGAAGGGGAACACAGATACGCAGTATTTT,CASSLLTGKGNTDTQYF
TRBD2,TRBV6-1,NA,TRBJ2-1,TGTGCCAGCAGTCATGCGGGACTAGCGGCCAATGAGCAGTTCTTC,CASSHAGLAANEQFF
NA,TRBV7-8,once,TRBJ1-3,TGTGCCAGCAGCTCAGACAGCTTCTCTGGAAACACCATATATTTT,CASSSDSFSGNTIYF
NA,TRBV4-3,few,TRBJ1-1,TGCGCCAGCAGCCAATATCACTCGACTTGGATCTTTAATAAGTGGTTCTTT,CASSQYHSTWIFNKWFF
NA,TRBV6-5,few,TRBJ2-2,TGTGCCAGCGGTTGGGCAGGCGGGGAGCTGTTTTTT,CASGWAGGELFF
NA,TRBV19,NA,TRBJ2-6,TGTGCCAGTAGGACGGACTCTGGGGCCAACGTCCTGACTTTC,CASRTDSGANVLTF
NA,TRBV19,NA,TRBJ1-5,TGTGCCAGTAGTACGGGGGAAACTACTCAGCCCCAGCATTTT,CASSTGETTQPQHF
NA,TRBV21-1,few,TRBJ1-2,TGTGCCAGCAGAACCCCGGGACAGGGATTCGGCTACACCTTC,CASRTPGQGFGYTF
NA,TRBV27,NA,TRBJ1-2,TGTGCCAGCAAACGGGTGTCTAACTATGGCTACACCTTC,CASKRVSNYGYTF
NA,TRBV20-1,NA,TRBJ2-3,TGCAGTGCCCCTCAGAGGGCCGGGTCAGATACGCAGTATTTT,CSAPQRAGSDTQYF
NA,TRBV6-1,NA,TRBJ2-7,TGTGCCAGCAGTGCGGAACAACTACCTACGGAGCAGTACTTC,CASSAEQLPTEQYF
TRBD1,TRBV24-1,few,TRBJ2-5,TGTGCCACCAGTGAATATGGACCGACAGGGCGGGAGACCCAGTACTTC,CATSEYGPTGRETQYF
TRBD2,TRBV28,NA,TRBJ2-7,TGTGCCAGCAGTTTAATGCGACTAGCGGATTACGAGCAGTACTTC,CASSLMRLADYEQYF
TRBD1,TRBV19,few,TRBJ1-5,TGTGCCAGTAGTATACTGGGACAGGCTCAGCCCCAGCATTTT,CASSILGQAQPQHF
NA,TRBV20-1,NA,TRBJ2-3,TGCAGTGCTAGAGATATGGGGTTCGGAGATACGCAGTATTTT,CSARDMGFGDTQYF
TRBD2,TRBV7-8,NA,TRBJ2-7,TGTGCCAGCAGCTCAGGGACTAGCGGGACCACCGAGCAGTACTTC,CASSSGTSGTTEQYF
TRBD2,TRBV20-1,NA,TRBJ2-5,TGCAGTGCCCGAGCTAGCGGGAGTAATAGAGAGACCCAGTACTTC,CSARASGSNRETQYF
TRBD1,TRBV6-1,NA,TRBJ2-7,TGTGCCAGCAGTGAAGGACAGGGGGCAATATACGAGCAGTACTTC,CASSEGQGAIYEQYF
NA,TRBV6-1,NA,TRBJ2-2,TGTGCCAGCGGAGCTGCGAACACCGGGGAGCTGTTTTTT,CASGAANTGELFF
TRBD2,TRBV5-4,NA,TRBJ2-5,TGTGCCAGCAGCTCCAGGACTAGCGGGGGCCAAGAGACCCAGTACTTC,CASSSRTSGGQETQYF
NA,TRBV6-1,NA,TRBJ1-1,TGTGCCAGCAGTGAGAGTCGGGATGAAGCTTTCTTT,CASSESRDEAFF
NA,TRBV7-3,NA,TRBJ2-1,TGTGCCAGCAGCTCAACGGGGCGGGAATGGGAAAAGCAGTTCTTC,CASSSTGREWEKQFF
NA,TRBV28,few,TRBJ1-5,TGTGCCAGGACGACGGAGCAACGGGGTGTCACTCAGCCCCAGCATTTT,CARTTEQRGVTQPQHF
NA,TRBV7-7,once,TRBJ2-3,TGTGCCAGCAGCTTAACGGGAGTAGGGACAGATACGCAGTATTTT,CASSLTGVGTDTQYF
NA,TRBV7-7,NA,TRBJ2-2,TGTGCCAGCAGCTGGGGAAAGAACACCGGGGAGCTGTTTTTT,CASSWGKNTGELFF
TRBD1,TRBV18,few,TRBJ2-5,TGTGCCAGCTCATCGGACAGGGGAGGGACCCAGTACTTC,CASSSDRGGTQYF
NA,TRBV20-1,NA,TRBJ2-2,TGCAGTGCACCGGGACCCAACACCGGGGAGCTGTTTTTT,CSAPGPNTGELFF
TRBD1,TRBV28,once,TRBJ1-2,TGTGCCAGCAGTTCCCAGGGGGGTAGAGGCTACACCTTC,CASSSQGGRGYTF